Included here is one T cell receptor beta chain sequence, with context. This receptor's antigen is unknown. Per-base qualities were not stored, and no clone one base away is much larger. Measured from the cysteine to the phenylalanine, the CDR3 is 17 residues long. Kept here is only the CDR3 DNA, which spans 51 bases and is read in frame from base 1. Trimming accounts for 5 bases at V and 3 bases at J, while the number of junction bases matched to no gene is 15. The germline V gene yields MDHEN for CDR1 and SYDVKM for CDR2. The data originate from a study of identical twins (dated by TCRdb to about 2016). Study-wide context: To test whether fetal clonotypes persist, the study used deep sequencing on TCR alpha and beta repertoires from monozygotic twins, unrelated adults of various ages, and cord blood. Replicate twin experiments were performed at different times using different library preparation protocols to rule out contamination.

Library construction relied on 5' RACE. The sequencer listed for this sample is Illumina HiSeq 2000. A universal primer binding site was introduced by template switching, and a unique molecular identifier was present in the final cDNA, enabling accurate counting of TCR cDNA molecules. Specific primers in the conserved constant-segment region were used to synthesize first-strand cDNA for the TCR alpha and beta chains. Each cDNA library was double barcoded, with a SMART-Mk sample barcode plus Illumina barcodes, to control for contamination. TruSeq adapter sequences and Illumina sample barcodes were added in two successive PCR steps. The Illumina HiSeq platform was used with custom primers to sequence TCR alpha and beta cDNA libraries. Per the source publication's procedure: Raw reads were processed with MiGEC to extract unique molecular identifiers, and MiXCR was used to determine CDR3 positions. Recombination models were inferred per individual with the repgenHMM and IGoR tools using an EM algorithm. Shared clonotypes were analyzed with the tcR package in R, and sharing was normalized by the product of cloneset sizes. To study raw recombination free of thymic and clonal selection effects, out-of-frame nonproductive sequences were analyzed. The public reads were run again by TCRdb, first through fastp at Q25 and then through MiXCR, and only productive beta chains were kept. Each record represents a unique CDR3 protein, reported with the most common genes and DNA among its rows. The V and J calls and clone size come from TCRdb's table, not from the authors' own analysis. Across this sample there are 550,000 to 800,000 distinct CDR3 sequences, with just over 7% seen only once. Around 1.6% of the sample lies in the top ten.

What the research found in general, with its limitations: Because the same donors could not be followed over many years, the conclusions depended on cross-sectional statistical analysis. Fewer insertions were carried by abundant cord blood beta clonotypes; a weaker similar trend was observed in young adult naive repertoires, while no such trend was observed in memory repertoires. Recombination models systematically underestimated out-of-frame TCR alpha sharing in monozygotic twins but agreed with sharing between unrelated individuals. Compared with coincidental sharing between unrelated individuals, an excess of low generation-probability sequences was observed among out-of-frame TCR alpha sequences shared between twins. Invariant T cells such as MAIT and iNKT could partly confound zero-insertion analyses, though diverse VJ usage argued against this for most clonotypes. In beta out-of-frame sequences, excess twin sharing was weaker, because having fewer shared sequences lowered the signal-to-noise ratio.

Every donor was a healthy Caucasian. Three pairs of female monozygotic twins, all aged about 18 to 30 years, made up the twin cohort. Peripheral blood mononuclear cells were the source from which RNA for the TCR libraries was isolated. The sample also formed part of further work on yellow fever vaccine responses in identical twins. The second publication reports: The T cell response to vaccination in identical twins was reported by the authors to appear partly convergent and partly personalized. In identical twins, the study followed T cell clones that responded to the vaccine with precision.

Input material: PBMCs. The rearrangement combines TRBV28 with TRBJ2-5; 7 junctional bases match TRBD1. The receptor's source is a woman aged 18-35 years in good health. The nucleotides read TGTGCCAGCAGTCCACAGACAACCGGGACAGTAGAAGAGACCCAGTACTTC. Its coded protein is CASSPQTTGTVEETQYF.